This T cell receptor (beta chain) appears in the sequencing data of a study of cytomegalovirus exposure and HLA in healthy donors. In the study overall: Of a few hundred genotyped donors, 81% grouped in the Caucasian-associated ancestry cluster. General study findings and limits: When a later analysis was performed, an Asian-associated ancestry cluster reportedly had fewer N-insertions than the roughly 700-donor mean. The classifier was said to identify cytomegalovirus status with high specificity and sensitivity.

The study ran its PCR with 60 Vbeta and 13 Jbeta primers. This table comes from immunoSEQ multiplex PCR, and its TCRdb copy is limited to in-frame clones, with some not included. The sample includes around 100,000 clones, 65% to 80% seen only once; the top ten take 3% to 4%. This clone was observed a single time. The antigen remains undetermined. V lost 5 bases and J lost 5; bases outside the gene matches: 5. The CDR3 runs 14 residues. CDR1 and CDR2 from the germline V gene are SGHAT and FQNNGV. This chain links TRBV11-2 with TRBJ2-1; 8 bases line up with TRBD1. Sequencing was done on a sample of PBMCs. The source of this sequence is a woman aged 40 to 49 in good health and CMV-seronegative. The CDR3 coding sequence is TGTGCCAGCAGCACGGACAGGGCGGACAATGAGCAGTTCTTC. This codes for CASSTDRADNEQFF.